Described below is a single T cell receptor (beta chain) sequence and its context. The sample holds one count of this clonotype. Its specific antigen is unknown. The input lacks base qualities; no much larger clone sits a single base away. Per the germline V gene (reference sequence), DFQATT is the CDR1 and SNEGSKA is the CDR2. Measured from the cysteine to the phenylalanine, the CDR3 is 13 residues long. Of the read, only the CDR3 DNA is kept; its 39 bases are in frame from base 1. Donors were 35 to 40 systemically healthy Caucasian individuals from Russia aged roughly 6 to 95 years. Each donor gave ten milliliters of peripheral blood, collected into EDTA-treated Vacutainer tubes. Ficoll-Paque density-gradient centrifugation was used to isolate PBMCs, with at least 6.5 million per sample. Trizol reagent was used to extract total RNA from PBMCs, with at least 6 micrograms per sample. Naive CD45RAhigh/CD27high T cell percentages were measured by flow cytometry on a PBMC aliquot from every donor.

This record comes from a study of blood T cells in healthy people across ages (dated by TCRdb to about 2015). Looking at the study overall: In model experiments, roughly one uniquely barcoded TCR beta cDNA molecule per two T cells was captured by template switching. To avoid experimental bias, donors of different ages were spread randomly across the sequencing lanes. The donors were split into four age groups: young (average around 15 years), middle-aged (39), aged (approximately 60) and long-lived (roughly 86). Age-related changes in TCR beta repertoire diversity were measured in the study by deep sequencing normalized with unique cDNA molecular identifiers. The study analyzed two additional independent replicas of 1 million unique cDNA reads from the same blood draw for two donors, one aged 18 to 30 and one aged 80 or older.

The investigation overall reported the following: Because profiling used bulk unsorted PBMCs, naive and antigen-experienced compartments could not be compared conclusively. Total diversity estimates from one million sequenced T cells were considered lower bounds and underestimates. Compared with the aged group, the long-lived group had more naive CD4+ T cells, fewer expanded clones and increased TCR diversity, suggesting age selection. The percentage of naive T cells measured by flow cytometry correlated strongly with observed TCR beta diversity. Observed TCR beta diversity per million T cells fell roughly linearly with age, and a significant reduction was already apparent by age roughly 40. The CMV infection status of donors was not known, potentially confounding age-related changes in expanded clonotypes.

The library was made by 5' RACE. Sequencing was carried out with an Illumina HiSeq 2500. The second PCR ran for roughly 7 to 12 cycles and used a J-beta primer mix along with a sample-barcoded 5' primer. A unique molecular identifier was introduced onto each TCR beta cDNA molecule by a template-switch 5' adaptor carrying 12 random nucleotides. Each sample yielded at least 3 million CDR3-containing paired-end reads. All of the RNA was converted into first-strand cDNA using the Mint cDNA synthesis kit, with a TRBC-specific oligonucleotide serving as the primer. After uracil-DNA glycosylase treatment, a first 18-cycle PCR used universal primers M1SS and BC2_uni_R on all cDNA. The study's processing was this. Normalization of each sample was performed by random selection of 1 million high-quality reads, each carrying a distinct molecular identifier. Reads sharing molecular identifiers were discarded rather than binned into consensus sequences. MiTCR, set to a Q25 quality threshold and the strictest error-elimination algorithm, was used for CDR3 identification, clonotype clustering and error correction. Lower-bound total TCR beta diversity was estimated with a nonparametric unseen species model using Euler transformation. TCRdb trimmed the raw reads at Q25, called clones with MiXCR and kept productive beta chains. Rows with one shared CDR3 protein collapse into an entry with the most common genes and DNA. The V and J calls and clone size come from TCRdb's table, not from the authors' own analysis. The sample table contains some 780,000 distinct CDR3 sequences; only one count was recorded for 45% to 70% of them. 20% to 30% of the sample is held by the ten biggest clonotypes.

The sequence is built from TRBV20-1 and TRBJ2-7, with TRBD1 matching 7 junction bases. The TCR comes from a man aged 40-55 years in good health. Input material: blood. The CDR3 reads as follows: CSGNRGETYEQYF. In nucleotide form, the sequence is TGCAGCGGTAACAGGGGTGAGACCTACGAGCAGTACTTC.